This entry concerns a single T cell receptor beta chain. What it binds is unknown. This sample is drawn from a study of shared clonotypes between healthy human individuals. Study-level results: Investigators collected only blood, and repertoires in tissues likely differ. Relative to clonotypes present in all four donors, those not shared had lower generation probabilities.

Investigators divided CD4+ cells into CD45RA+ naive and CD45RA-negative memory subsets. The protocol was immunoSEQ multiplex PCR, while the TCRdb copy is restricted to in-frame clones and leaves out a portion. The table shows 2 million to 2.5 million clones, with 90% to 95% occurring only once. The ends lost 7 bases at V and 3 bases at J; junction bases unmatched: 10. Germline assignment: CDR1 SGHDT and CDR2 YYEEEE. This CDR3 spans 15 amino acids. The TCR was taken from a man between 18 and 35 years old in good health. Some clones in this sample may be carry-over from other donors' samples. The chain combines TRBV5-6 with TRBJ2-3; 8 positions match TRBD2. Material for sequencing was naive CD4+ T cells from PBMCs. Subset denoted: CD45RA+ positively selected. CDR3: CASWLVSGSTDTQYF. The CDR3 DNA follows: TGTGCCAGCTGGCTTGTCAGCGGGAGTACAGATACGCAGTATTTT.